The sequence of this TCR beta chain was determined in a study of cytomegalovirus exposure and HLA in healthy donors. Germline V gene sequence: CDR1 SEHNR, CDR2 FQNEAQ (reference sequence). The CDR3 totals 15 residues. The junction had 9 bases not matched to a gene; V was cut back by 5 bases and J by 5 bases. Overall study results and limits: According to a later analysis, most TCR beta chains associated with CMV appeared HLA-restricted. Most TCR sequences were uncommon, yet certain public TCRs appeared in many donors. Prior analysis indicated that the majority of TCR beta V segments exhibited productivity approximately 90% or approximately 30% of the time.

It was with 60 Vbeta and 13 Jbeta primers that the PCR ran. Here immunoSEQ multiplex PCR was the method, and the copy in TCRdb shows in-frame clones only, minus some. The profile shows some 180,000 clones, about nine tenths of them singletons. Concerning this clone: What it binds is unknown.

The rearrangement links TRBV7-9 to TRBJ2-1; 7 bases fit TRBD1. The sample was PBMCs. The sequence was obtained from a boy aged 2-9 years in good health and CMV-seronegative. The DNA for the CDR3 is TGTGCCAGCAGCAATAAGGGGGCTGTAGACAATGAGCAGTTCTTC. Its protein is CASSNKGAVDNEQFF.